This TCR beta chain derives from a study of T cells after yellow fever vaccination. CDR3 length: 15 amino acids. CDR1 is DFQATT and CDR2 is SNEGSKA in the germline V gene (reference sequence). J gave up 2 bases and V 4 bases, and 5 bases lay outside the gene matches. In regard to this clonotype: Its target is unknown.

Findings and caveats of the study: Some clonotypes were seen in both the CD4 and the CD8 compartments. These made up a small share and likely arose from convergent recombination. Post-booster reappearance was seen for most primary-vaccination clones (about 96% CD4, about 90% CD8).

MiXCR, applied by TCRdb to the 5' RACE reads, yields one record per CDR3 protein. The table records approximately 260,000 distinct CDR3 sequences, under 15% of them present only once. This sample comprised CD4+ T cells sorted from PBMCs, obtained 45 days after the yellow fever booster vaccination. The sequence was collected from a man aged 30-40 years who received the YFV17D yellow fever vaccine. This chain connects TRBV20-1 to TRBJ2-3; 11 nucleotides agree with TRBD2. The CDR3 is CSAIGTSGDTDTQYF. Written as DNA, the CDR3 is TGCAGTGCTATCGGGACTAGCGGAGACACAGATACGCAGTATTTT.